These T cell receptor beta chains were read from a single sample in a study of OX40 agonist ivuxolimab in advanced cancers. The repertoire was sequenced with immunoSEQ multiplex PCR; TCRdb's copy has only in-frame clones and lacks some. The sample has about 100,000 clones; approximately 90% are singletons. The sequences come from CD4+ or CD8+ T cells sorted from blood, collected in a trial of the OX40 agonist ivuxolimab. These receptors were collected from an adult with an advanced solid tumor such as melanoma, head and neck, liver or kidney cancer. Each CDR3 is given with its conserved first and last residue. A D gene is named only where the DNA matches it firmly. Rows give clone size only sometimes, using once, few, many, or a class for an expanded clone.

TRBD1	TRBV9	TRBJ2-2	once	CASSRRTGVSGTGELFF	TGTGCCAGCAGCAGAAGGACAGGGGTGTCTGGCACCGGGGAGCTGTTTTTT
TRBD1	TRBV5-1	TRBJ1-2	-	CASSLGDRSYGYTF	TGCGCCAGCAGCTTGGGGGACAGGAGCTATGGCTACACCTTC
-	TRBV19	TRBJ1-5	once	CASSIAWANQPQHF	TGTGCCAGTAGTATAGCCTGGGCTAATCAGCCCCAGCATTTT
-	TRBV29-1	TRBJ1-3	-	CSAIFDSLGNTIYF	TGCAGCGCAATCTTCGACAGCCTTGGAAACACCATATATTTT
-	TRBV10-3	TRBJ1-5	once	CAISGIEAGNQPQHF	TGTGCCATCAGCGGCATTGAGGCCGGCAATCAGCCCCAGCATTTT
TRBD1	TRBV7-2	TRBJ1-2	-	CASSQGGGHQDGYTF	TGTGCCAGCAGCCAAGGAGGGGGCCATCAGGATGGCTACACCTTC
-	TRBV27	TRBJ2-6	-	CASSLQGHRTSSGANVLTF	TGTGCCAGCAGTTTGCAGGGGCACAGGACCTCCTCTGGGGCCAACGTCCTGACTTTC
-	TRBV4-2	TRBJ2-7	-	CASSPPDLSSYEQYF	TGTGCCAGCAGCCCGCCCGATTTGAGTTCCTACGAGCAGTACTTC
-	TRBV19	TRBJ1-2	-	CASSRTENYGYTF	TGTGCCAGTAGTCGGACAGAGAACTATGGCTACACCTTC
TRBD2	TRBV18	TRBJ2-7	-	CASSPGTSGASYEQYF	TGTGCCAGCTCCCCCGGGACTAGCGGGGCTTCCTACGAGCAGTACTTC
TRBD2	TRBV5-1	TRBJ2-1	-	CASSGGTSGNNEQFF	TGCGCCAGCAGCGGGGGGACTAGCGGCAACAATGAGCAGTTCTTC
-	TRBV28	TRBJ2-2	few	CASTSPLTGPLENTGELFF	TGTGCCAGCACAAGTCCTTTAACAGGACCACTGGAGAACACCGGGGAGCTGTTTTTT
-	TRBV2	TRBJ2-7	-	CASSEQDTYEQYF	TGTGCCAGCAGTGAACAGGATACCTACGAGCAGTACTTC
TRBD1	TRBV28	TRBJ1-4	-	CACRGGTNEKLFF	TGTGCCTGCAGGGGGGGCACTAATGAAAAACTGTTTTTT
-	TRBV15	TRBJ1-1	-	CATSTFRSSEAFF	TGTGCCACCAGCACCTTCAGGAGCTCTGAAGCTTTCTTT
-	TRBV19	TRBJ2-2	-	CASSIQGGPGELFF	TGTGCCAGTAGTATCCAGGGGGGACCCGGGGAGCTGTTTTTT
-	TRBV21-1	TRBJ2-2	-	CASGKHMGEGPNTGELFF	TGTGCCAGCGGGAAACATATGGGGGAGGGCCCTAACACCGGGGAGCTGTTTTTT
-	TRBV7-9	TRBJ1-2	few	CASVQAYGYTF	TGTGCCAGCGTACAGGCCTATGGCTACACCTTC
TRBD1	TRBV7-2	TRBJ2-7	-	CASSVGQGIYEQYF	TGTGCCAGCAGCGTCGGACAGGGGATTTACGAGCAGTACTTC
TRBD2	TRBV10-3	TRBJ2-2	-	CAITSGANTGELFF	TGTGCCATCACGAGCGGGGCGAACACCGGGGAGCTGTTTTTT
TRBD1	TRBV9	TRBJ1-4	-	CASSPRDRILEKLFF	TGTGCCAGCAGCCCCCGGGACAGGATCTTAGAAAAACTGTTTTTT
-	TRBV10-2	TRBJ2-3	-	CASLGSTDTQYF	TGCGCCAGCCTTGGGAGCACAGATACGCAGTATTTT
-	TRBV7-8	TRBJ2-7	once	CASSFQLRRDEQYF	TGTGCCAGCAGCTTCCAACTACGAAGGGACGAGCAGTACTTC
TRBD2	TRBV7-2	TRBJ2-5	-	CASSLGGLAGLETQYF	TGTGCTAGCAGCTTAGGGGGGCTAGCGGGACTGGAGACCCAGTACTTC
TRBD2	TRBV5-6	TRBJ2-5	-	CASSPLGPSGTSRETQYF	TGTGCCAGCAGCCCGCTCGGGCCATCCGGGACTAGCAGGGAGACCCAGTACTTC
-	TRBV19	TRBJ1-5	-	CASSRHPISNQPQHF	TGTGCCAGTAGTAGACATCCGATCAGCAATCAGCCCCAGCATTTT
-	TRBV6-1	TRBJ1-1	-	CASLLPNTEAFF	TGTGCCAGCCTATTGCCTAACACTGAAGCTTTCTTT
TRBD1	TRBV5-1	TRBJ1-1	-	CASSLTGQGNMNTEAFF	TGCGCCAGCAGCTTGACTGGACAGGGTAACATGAACACTGAAGCTTTCTTT
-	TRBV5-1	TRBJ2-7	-	CASSLASLGTYEQYF	TGCGCCAGCAGCTTAGCCTCCCTGGGCACCTACGAGCAGTACTTC